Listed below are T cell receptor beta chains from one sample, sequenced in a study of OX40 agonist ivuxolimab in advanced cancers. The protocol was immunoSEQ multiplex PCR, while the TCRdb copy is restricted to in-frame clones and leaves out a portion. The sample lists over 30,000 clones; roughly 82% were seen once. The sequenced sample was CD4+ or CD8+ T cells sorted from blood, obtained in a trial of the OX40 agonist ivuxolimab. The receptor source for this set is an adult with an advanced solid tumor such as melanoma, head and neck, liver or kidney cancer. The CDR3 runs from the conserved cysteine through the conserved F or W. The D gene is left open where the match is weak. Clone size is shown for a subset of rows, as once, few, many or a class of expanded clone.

CDR3nt: TGTGCCAGCAGCCACGGACAAGGACAGACCTATGGCTACACCTTC; CDR3aa: CASSHGQGQTYGYTF; v_gene: TRBV14; d_gene: .; abundance: .; j_gene: TRBJ1-2
CDR3nt: TGTGCCAGTAGTCTAACAACAGGGGACGTTTTCTACAATGAGCAGTTCTTC; CDR3aa: CASSLTTGDVFYNEQFF; v_gene: TRBV19; d_gene: TRBD1; abundance: once; j_gene: TRBJ2-1
CDR3nt: TGTGCCAGCAGTTTGGGACATTCGGCCTACGAGCAGTACTTC; CDR3aa: CASSLGHSAYEQYF; v_gene: TRBV27; d_gene: .; abundance: .; j_gene: TRBJ2-7
CDR3nt: TGTGCCAGCAGCCAAGGGCTAGCGGACTACAATGAGCAGTTCTTC; CDR3aa: CASSQGLADYNEQFF; v_gene: TRBV4-2; d_gene: TRBD2; abundance: .; j_gene: TRBJ2-1
CDR3nt: TGCGCCAGCAGTCAAGCGGGGGAAGAGACCCAGTACTTC; CDR3aa: CASSQAGEETQYF; v_gene: TRBV4-1; d_gene: TRBD2; abundance: few; j_gene: TRBJ2-5
CDR3nt: TGTGCCAGCGCCCACCGGGACCTGGCGGGCGAGACCCAGTACTTC; CDR3aa: CASAHRDLAGETQYF; v_gene: TRBV6-5; d_gene: .; abundance: .; j_gene: TRBJ2-5
CDR3nt: TGTGCCAGCAGTGAGGCGGGAGAGCTAAATGAGCAGTTCTTC; CDR3aa: CASSEAGELNEQFF; v_gene: TRBV6-4; d_gene: TRBD2; abundance: many; j_gene: TRBJ2-1
CDR3nt: TGTGCCAGCAGTGAAATGTCAGGGGGTAGCAATCAGCCCCAGCATTTT; CDR3aa: CASSEMSGGSNQPQHF; v_gene: TRBV2; d_gene: TRBD1; abundance: .; j_gene: TRBJ1-5
CDR3nt: TGTGCCAGCAGCTTACACTACGAGCAGTACTTC; CDR3aa: CASSLHYEQYF; v_gene: TRBV11-1; d_gene: .; abundance: .; j_gene: TRBJ2-7
CDR3nt: TGTGCCAGCAGCCTAAACAATGAGCAGTTCTTC; CDR3aa: CASSLNNEQFF; v_gene: TRBV5-4; d_gene: .; abundance: .; j_gene: TRBJ2-1